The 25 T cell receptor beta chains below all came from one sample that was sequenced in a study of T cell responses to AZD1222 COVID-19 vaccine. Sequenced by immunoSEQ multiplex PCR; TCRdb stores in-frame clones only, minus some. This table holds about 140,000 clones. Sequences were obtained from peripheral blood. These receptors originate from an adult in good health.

CDR3 sequence reads: CASNLVSGTGVDEQYF. The CDR3 nucleotides read TGTGCCAGCAATCTCGTTTCTGGGACAGGGGTCGACGAGCAGTACTTC. The chain recombines TRBV7-8 with TRBJ2-7, with 10 bases that match TRBD1. Germline V gene lookup returns CDR1 SGHVS and CDR2 FQNEAQ. Germline trimming cut 7 bases from V and 5 bases from J; bases unmatched to any gene: 14. This CDR3 has 16 amino acids. Variable domain in full (rest from reference TRBV7-8 and TRBJ2-7): GAGVSQSPRYKVAKRGQDVALRCDPISGHVSLFWYQQALGQGPEFLTYFQNEAQLDKSGLPSDRFFAERPEGSVSTLKIQRTQQEDSAVYLCASNLVSGTGVDEQYFGPGTRLTVT.

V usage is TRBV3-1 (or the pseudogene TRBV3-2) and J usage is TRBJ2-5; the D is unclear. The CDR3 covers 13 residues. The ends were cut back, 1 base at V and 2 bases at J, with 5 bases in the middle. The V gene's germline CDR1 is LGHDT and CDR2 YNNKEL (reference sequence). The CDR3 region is CASSQGKQETQYF. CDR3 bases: TGTGCCAGCAGCCAAGGAAAACAAGAGACCCAGTACTTC.

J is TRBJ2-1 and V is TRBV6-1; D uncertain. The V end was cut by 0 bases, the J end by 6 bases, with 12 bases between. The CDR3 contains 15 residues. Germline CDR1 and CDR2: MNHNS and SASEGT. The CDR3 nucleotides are TGTGCCAGCAGTGAAGCCTACGGGTCTTTCAATGAGCAGTTCTTC. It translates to CASSEAYGSFNEQFF.

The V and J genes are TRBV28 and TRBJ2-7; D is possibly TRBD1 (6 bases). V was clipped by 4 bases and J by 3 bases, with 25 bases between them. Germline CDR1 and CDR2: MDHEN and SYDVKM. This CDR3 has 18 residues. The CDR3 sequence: CASSSLGGLDFRFYEQYF. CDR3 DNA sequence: TGTGCCAGCAGTTCCCTAGGGGGTCTTGATTTTCGCTTCTACGAGCAGTACTTC.

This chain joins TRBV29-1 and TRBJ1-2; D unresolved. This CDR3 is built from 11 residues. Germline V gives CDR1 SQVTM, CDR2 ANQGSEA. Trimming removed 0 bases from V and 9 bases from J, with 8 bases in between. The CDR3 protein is CSVEDRGSYTF. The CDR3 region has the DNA TGCAGCGTTGAAGATCGTGGGAGCTACACCTTC.

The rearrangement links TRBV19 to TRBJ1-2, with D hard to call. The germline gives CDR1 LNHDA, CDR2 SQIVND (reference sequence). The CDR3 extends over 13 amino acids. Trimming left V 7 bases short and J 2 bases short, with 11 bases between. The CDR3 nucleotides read TGTGCCAGTACCGCCGGGCCGAACTATGGCTACACCTTC. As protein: CASTAGPNYGYTF.

As DNA, the CDR3 is TGTGCCAGCAGCGGGCGGGACAGTGGCTACGAGCAGTACTTC. Residues: CASSGRDSGYEQYF. This chain links TRBV9 with TRBJ2-7, with D tentatively TRBD1 (7 bases). The CDR3 extends over 14 amino acids. Germline V gene sequence: CDR1 SGDLS, CDR2 YYNGEE. Between the trimmed V and J ends, which lost 3 bases and 3 bases, there was a span of 13 bases.

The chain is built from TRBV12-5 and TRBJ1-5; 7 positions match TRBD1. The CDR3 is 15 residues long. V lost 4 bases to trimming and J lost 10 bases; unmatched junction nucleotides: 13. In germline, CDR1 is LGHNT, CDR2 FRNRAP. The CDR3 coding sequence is TGTGCTAGTGGTTCGACGGGACAGACGCTAGGACCCCAGCATTTT. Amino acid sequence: CASGSTGQTLGPQHF.

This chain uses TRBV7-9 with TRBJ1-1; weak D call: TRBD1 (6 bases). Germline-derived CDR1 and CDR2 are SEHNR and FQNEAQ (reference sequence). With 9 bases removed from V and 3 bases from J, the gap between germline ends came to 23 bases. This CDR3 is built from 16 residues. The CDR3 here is CARNPHKQGGDTEAFF. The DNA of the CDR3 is TGTGCCAGAAATCCCCACAAGCAAGGGGGGGACACTGAAGCTTTCTTT.

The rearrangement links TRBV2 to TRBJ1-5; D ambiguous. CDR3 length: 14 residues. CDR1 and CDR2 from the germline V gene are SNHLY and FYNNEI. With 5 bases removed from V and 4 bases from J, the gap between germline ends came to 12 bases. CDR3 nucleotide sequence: TGTGCCAGCAGTTCAGAGGGTAGAAATCAGCCCCAGCATTTT. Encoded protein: CASSSEGRNQPQHF.

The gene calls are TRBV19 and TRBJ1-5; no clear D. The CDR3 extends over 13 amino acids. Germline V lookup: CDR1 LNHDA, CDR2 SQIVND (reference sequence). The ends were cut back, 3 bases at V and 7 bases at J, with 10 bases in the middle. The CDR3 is CASSISISQPQHF. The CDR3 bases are TGTGCCAGTAGTATTTCGATCTCGCAGCCCCAGCATTTT.

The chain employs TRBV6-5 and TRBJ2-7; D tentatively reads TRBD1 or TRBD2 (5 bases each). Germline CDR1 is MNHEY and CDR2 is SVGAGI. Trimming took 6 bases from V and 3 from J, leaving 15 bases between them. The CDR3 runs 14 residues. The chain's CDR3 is CASRQGTSNYEQYF. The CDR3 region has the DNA TGTGCCAGCAGGCAAGGGACGTCAAACTACGAGCAGTACTTC.

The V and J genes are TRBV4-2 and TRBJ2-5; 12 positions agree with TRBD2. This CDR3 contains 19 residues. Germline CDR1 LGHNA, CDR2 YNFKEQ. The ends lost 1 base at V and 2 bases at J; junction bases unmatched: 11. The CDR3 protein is CASSQGASGGAGSQETQYF. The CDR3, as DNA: TGTGCCAGCAGCCAAGGGGCTAGCGGGGGGGCCGGGAGTCAAGAGACCCAGTACTTC.

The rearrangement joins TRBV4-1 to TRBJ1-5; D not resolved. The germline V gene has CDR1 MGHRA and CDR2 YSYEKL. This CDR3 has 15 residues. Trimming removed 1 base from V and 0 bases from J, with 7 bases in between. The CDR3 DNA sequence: TGCGCCAGCAGCCAAGGAGATAATAGCAATCAGCCCCAGCATTTT. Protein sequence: CASSQGDNSNQPQHF.

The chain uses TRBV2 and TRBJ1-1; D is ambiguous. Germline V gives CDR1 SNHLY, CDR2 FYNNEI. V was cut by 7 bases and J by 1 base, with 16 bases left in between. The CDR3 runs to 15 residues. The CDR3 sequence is CASKGARSRNTEAFF. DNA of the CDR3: TGTGCCAGCAAGGGCGCCCGATCTCGGAACACTGAAGCTTTCTTT.

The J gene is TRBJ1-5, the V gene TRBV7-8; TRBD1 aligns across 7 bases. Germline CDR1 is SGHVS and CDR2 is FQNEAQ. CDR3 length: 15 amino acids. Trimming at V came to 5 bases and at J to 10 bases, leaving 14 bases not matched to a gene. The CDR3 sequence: CASSSRDSFVGPQHF. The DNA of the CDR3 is TGTGCCAGCAGCAGCCGGGACAGCTTTGTTGGACCCCAGCATTTT.

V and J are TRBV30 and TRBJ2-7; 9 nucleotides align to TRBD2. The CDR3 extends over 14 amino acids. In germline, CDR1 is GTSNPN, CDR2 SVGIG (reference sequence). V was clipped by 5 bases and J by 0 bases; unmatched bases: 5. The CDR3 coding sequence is TGTGCCTGGCGGCGGGGGGGGGCCTCCTACGAGCAGTACTTC. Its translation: CAWRRGGASYEQYF.

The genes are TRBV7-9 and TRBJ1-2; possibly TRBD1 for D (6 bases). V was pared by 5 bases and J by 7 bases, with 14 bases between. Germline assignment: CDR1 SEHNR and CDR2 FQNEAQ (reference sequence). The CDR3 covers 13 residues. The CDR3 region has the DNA TGTGCCAGCAGCCCCGACAGGACTAGTGGCTACACCTTC. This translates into CASSPDRTSGYTF.

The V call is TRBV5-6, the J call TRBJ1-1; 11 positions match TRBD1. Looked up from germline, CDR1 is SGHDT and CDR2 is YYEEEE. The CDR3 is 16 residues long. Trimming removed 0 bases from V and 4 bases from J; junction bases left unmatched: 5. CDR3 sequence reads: CASSLVRTGGITEAFF. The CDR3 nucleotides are TGTGCCAGCAGCTTGGTTCGGACAGGGGGCATCACTGAAGCTTTCTTT.

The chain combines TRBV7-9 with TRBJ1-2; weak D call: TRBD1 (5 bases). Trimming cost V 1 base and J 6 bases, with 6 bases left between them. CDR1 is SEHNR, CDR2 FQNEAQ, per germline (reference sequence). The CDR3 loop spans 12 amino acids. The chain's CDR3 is CASSLGGDGYTF. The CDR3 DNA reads TGTGCCAGCAGCTTAGGGGGGGATGGCTACACCTTC. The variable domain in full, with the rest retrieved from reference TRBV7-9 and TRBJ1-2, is DTGVSQNPRHKITKRGQNVTFRCDPISEHNRLYWYRQTLGQGPEFLTYFQNEAQLEKSRLLSDRFSAERPKGSFSTLEIQRTEQGDSAMYLCASSLGGDGYTFGSGTRLTVV.

The chain's CDR3 is CASSENRGLYEQYF. DNA of the CDR3: TGTGCCAGCAGTGAAAACAGGGGACTTTACGAGCAGTACTTC. The V call is TRBV6-1, the J call TRBJ2-7; possibly TRBD1 for D (7 bases). The germline CDR1 and CDR2 sequences are MNHNS and SASEGT. Trimming removed 2 bases at V and 4 bases at J, with 12 bases between. The length of the CDR3 is 14 residues.

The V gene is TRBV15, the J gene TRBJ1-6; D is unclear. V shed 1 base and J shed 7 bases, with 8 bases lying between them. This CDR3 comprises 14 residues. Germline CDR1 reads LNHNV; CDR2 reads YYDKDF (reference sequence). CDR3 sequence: CATSRVGYNSPLHF. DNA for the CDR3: TGTGCCACCAGCAGAGTAGGGTACAATTCACCCCTCCACTTT.

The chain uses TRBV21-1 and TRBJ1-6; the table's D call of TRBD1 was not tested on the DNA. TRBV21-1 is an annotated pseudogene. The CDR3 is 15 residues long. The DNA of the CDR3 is TGTGCCAGCAGCAAAAGGGAAACAGGGAATTCACCCCTCCACTTT. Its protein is CASSKRETGNSPLHF.

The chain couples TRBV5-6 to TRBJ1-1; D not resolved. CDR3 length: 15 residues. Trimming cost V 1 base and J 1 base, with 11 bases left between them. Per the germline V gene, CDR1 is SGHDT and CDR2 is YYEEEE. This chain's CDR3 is CASSLRRWGNTEAFF. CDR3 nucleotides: TGTGCCAGCAGCTTGAGGAGGTGGGGGAACACTGAAGCTTTCTTT.

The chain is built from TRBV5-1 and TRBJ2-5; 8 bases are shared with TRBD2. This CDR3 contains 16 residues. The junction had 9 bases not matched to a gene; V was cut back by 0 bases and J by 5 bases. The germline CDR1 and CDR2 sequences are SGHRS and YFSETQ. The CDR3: CASSLASGGPGETQYF. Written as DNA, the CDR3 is TGCGCCAGCAGCTTGGCCAGCGGGGGCCCCGGGGAGACCCAGTACTTC.